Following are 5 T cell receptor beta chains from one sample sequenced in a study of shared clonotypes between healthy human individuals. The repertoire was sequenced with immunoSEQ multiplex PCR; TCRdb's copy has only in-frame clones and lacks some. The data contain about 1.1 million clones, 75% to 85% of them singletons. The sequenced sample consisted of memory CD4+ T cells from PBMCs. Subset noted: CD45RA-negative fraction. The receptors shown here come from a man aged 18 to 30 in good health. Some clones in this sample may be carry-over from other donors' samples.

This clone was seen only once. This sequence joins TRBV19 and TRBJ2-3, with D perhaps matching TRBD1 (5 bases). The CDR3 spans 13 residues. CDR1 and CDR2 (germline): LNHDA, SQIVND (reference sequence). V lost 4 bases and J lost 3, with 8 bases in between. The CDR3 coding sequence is TGTGCCAGTAGTAGTTCAGGGACAGATACGCAGTATTTT. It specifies CASSSSGTDTQYF.

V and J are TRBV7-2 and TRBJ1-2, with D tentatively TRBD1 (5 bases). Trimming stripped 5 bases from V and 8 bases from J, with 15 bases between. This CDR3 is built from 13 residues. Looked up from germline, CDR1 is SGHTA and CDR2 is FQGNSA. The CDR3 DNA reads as TGTGCCAGCAGCCCGGGACTTGGTCGGGGCTACACCTTC. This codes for CASSPGLGRGYTF.

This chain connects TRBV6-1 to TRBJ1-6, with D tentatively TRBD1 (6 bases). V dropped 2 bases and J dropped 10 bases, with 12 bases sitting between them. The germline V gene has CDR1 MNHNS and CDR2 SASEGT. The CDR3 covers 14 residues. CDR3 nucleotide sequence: TGTGCCAGCAGTGAACCTCTCGGACAGTCACCCCTCCACTTT. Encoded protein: CASSEPLGQSPLHF.

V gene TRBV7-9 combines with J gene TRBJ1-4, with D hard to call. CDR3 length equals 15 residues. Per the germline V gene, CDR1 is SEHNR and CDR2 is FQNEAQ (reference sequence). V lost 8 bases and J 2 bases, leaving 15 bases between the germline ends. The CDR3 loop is CASAGENWTNEKLFF. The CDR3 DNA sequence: TGTGCCAGCGCCGGGGAAAATTGGACTAATGAAAAACTGTTTTTT.

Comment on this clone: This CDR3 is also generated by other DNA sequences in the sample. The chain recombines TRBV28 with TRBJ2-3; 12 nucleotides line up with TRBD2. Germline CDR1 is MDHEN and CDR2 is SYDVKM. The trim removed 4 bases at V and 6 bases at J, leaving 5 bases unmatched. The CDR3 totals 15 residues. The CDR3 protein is CASSSLAGGADTQYF. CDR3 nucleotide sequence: TGTGCCAGCAGTTCCCTAGCGGGAGGGGCGGATACGCAGTATTTT.